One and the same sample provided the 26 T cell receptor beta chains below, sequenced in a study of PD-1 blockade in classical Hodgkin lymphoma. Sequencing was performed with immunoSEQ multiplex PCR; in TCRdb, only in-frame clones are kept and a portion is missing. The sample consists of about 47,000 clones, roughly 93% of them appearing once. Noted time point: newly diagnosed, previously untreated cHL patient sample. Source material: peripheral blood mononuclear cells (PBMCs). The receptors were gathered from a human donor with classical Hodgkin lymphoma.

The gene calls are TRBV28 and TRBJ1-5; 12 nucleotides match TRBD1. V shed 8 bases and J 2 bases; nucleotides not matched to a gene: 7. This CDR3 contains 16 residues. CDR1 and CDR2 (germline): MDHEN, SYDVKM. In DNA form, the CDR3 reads TGTGCCAGCCGGGACAGGGGGCTTGAGGGCAATCAGCCCCAGCATTTT. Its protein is CASRDRGLEGNQPQHF.

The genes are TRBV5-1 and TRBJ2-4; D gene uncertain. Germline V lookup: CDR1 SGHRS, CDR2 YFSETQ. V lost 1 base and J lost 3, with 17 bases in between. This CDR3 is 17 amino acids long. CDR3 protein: CASSLSHRGLGKNIQYF. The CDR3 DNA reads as TGCGCCAGCAGCTTGAGCCACCGAGGTTTAGGCAAAAACATTCAGTACTTC.

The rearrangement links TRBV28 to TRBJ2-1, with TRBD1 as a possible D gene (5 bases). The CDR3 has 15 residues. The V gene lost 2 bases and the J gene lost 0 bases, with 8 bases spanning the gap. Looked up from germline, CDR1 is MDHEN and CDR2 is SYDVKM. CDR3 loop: CASSLIQASYNEQFF. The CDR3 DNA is TGTGCCAGCAGTTTAATACAGGCCTCCTACAATGAGCAGTTCTTC.

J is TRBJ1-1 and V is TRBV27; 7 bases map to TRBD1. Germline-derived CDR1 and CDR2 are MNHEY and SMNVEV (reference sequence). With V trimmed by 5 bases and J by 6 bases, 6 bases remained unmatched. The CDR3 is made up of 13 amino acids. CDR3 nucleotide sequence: TGTGCCAGCAGTAACCCGGGACAGCCTGAAGCTTTCTTT. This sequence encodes CASSNPGQPEAFF.

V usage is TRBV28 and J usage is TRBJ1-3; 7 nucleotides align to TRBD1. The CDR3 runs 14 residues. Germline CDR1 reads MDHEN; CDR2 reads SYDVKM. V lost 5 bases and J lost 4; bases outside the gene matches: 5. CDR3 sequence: CASSPTGLGNTIYF. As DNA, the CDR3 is TGTGCCAGCAGTCCGACAGGGCTCGGAAACACCATATATTTT.

This chain's CDR3 is CASSPRGAAGGNEQFF. CDR3 DNA: TGCGCCAGCAGCCCACGGGGAGCCGCGGGGGGCAATGAGCAGTTCTTC. The chain carries TRBV5-1 and TRBJ2-1, with 8 bases matching TRBD2. The CDR3 has 16 amino acids. The junction had 12 bases not matched to a gene; V was cut back by 4 bases and J by 6 bases. Germline V CDR1 and CDR2: SGHRS, YFSETQ.

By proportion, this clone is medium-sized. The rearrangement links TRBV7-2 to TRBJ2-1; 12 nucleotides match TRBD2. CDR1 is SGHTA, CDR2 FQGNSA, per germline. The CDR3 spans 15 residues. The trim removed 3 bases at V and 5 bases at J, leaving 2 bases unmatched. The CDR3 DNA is TGTGCCAGCAGCTTTGGACTAGCGGGGAACAATGAGCAGTTCTTC. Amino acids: CASSFGLAGNNEQFF.

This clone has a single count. The CDR3 reads CASSQANGQDQPQHF. CDR3 nucleotides: TGTGCCAGCAGCCAGGCGAATGGGCAAGATCAGCCCCAGCATTTT. The chain links TRBV4-2 to TRBJ1-5; D is unclear. Germline V gene sequence: CDR1 LGHNA, CDR2 YNFKEQ. The ends were cut back, 3 bases at V and 5 bases at J, with 14 bases in the middle. The CDR3 spans 15 residues.

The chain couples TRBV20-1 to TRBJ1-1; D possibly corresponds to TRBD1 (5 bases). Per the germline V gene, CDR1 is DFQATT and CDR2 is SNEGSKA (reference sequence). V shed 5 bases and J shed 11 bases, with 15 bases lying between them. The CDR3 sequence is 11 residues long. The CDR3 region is CSAEWGVEAFF. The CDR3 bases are TGCAGTGCTGAATGGGGGGTTGAGGCTTTCTTT.

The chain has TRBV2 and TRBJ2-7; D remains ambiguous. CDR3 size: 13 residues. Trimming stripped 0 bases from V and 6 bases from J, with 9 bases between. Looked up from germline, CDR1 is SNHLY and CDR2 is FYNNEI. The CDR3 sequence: CASSEAPTGEQYV. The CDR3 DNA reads TGTGCCAGCAGTGAAGCCCCGACGGGCGAGCAGTACGTC.

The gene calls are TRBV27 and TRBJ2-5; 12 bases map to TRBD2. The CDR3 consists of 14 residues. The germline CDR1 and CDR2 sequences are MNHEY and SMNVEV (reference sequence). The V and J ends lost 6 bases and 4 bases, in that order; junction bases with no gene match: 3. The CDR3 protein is CASRPSGRGETQYF. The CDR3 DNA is TGTGCCAGCAGACCTAGCGGGAGGGGAGAGACCCAGTACTTC.

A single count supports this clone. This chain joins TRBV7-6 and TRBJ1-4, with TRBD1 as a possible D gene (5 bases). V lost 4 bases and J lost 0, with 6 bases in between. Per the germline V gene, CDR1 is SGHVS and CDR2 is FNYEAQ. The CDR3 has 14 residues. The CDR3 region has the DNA TGTGCCAGCAGCTGGGGGACAACTAATGAAAAACTGTTTTTT. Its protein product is CASSWGTTNEKLFF.

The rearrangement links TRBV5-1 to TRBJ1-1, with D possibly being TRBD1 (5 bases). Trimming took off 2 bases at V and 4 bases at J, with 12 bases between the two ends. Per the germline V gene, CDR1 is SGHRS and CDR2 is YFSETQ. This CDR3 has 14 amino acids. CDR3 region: CASSLKIQGTEAFF. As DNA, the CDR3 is TGCGCCAGCAGCTTAAAGATTCAGGGCACTGAAGCTTTCTTT. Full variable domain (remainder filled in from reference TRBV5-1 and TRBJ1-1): KAGVTQTPRYLIKTRGQQVTLSCSPISGHRSVSWYQQTPGQGLQFLFEYFSETQRNKGNFPGRFSGRQFSNSRSEMNVSTLELGDSALYLCASSLKIQGTEAFFGQGTRLTVV.

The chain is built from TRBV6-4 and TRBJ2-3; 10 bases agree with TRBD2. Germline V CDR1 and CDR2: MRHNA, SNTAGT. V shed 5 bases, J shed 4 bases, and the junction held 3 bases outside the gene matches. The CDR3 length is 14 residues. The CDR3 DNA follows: TGTGCCAGCAGTCTAGCGGGAGCATCAGATACGCAGTATTTT. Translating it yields CASSLAGASDTQYF.

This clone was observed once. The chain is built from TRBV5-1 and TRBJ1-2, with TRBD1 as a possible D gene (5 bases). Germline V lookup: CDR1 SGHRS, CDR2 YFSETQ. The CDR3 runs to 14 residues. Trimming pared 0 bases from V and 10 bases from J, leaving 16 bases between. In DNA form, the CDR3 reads TGCGCCAGCAGCTTGGAAGCGGGGACTGGAACCTACACCTTC. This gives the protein CASSLEAGTGTYTF.

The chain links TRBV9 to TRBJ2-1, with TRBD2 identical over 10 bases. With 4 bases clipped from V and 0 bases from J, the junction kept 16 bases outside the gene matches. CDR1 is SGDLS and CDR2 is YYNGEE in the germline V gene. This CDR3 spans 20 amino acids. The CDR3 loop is CASSPRAWTSGPPSYNEQFF. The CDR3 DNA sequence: TGTGCCAGCAGCCCTCGGGCTTGGACTAGCGGACCGCCCTCCTACAATGAGCAGTTCTTC.

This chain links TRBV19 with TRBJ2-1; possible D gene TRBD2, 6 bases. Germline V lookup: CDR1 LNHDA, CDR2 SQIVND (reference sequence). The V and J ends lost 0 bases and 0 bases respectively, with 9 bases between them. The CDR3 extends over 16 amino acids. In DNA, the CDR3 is TGTGCCAGTAGTATAGAGGGGGGAGGCTCCTACAATGAGCAGTTCTTC. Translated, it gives CASSIEGGGSYNEQFF.

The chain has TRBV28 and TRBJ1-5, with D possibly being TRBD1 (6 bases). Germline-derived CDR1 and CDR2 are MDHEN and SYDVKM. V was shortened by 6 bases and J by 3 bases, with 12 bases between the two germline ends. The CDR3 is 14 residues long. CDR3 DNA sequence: TGTGCCAGCAGCCGACGACAGGACAATCAGCCCCAGCATTTT. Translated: CASSRRQDNQPQHF.

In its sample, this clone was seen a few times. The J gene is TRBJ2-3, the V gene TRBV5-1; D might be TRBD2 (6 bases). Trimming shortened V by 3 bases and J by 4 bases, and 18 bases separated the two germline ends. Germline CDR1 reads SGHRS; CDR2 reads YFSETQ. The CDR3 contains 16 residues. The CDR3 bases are TGCGCCAGCAGCTACCGGAGGTTAGGGGACTCAGATACGCAGTATTTT. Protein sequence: CASSYRRLGDSDTQYF. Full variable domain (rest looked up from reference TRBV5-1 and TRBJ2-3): KAGVTQTPRYLIKTRGQQVTLSCSPISGHRSVSWYQQTPGQGLQFLFEYFSETQRNKGNFPGRFSGRQFSNSRSEMNVSTLELGDSALYLCASSYRRLGDSDTQYFGPGTRLTVL.

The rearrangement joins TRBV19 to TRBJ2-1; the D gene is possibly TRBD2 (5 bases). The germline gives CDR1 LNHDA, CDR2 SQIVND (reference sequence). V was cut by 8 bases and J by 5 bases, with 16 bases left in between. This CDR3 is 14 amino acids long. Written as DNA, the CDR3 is TGTGCCAGTGAGGCCTCTAGCTACCACAATGAGCAGTTCTTC. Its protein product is CASEASSYHNEQFF.

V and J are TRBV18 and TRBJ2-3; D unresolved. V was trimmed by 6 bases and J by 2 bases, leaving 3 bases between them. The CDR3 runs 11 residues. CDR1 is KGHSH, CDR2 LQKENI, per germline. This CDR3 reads CASSPTDTQYF. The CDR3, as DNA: TGTGCCAGCTCCCCCACAGATACGCAGTATTTT.

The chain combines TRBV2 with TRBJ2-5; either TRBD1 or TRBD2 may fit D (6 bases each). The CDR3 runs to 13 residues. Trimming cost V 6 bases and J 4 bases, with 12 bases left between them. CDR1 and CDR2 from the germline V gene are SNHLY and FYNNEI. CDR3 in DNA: TGTGCCAGCAGCGCCGAGGGGGGAGAGACCCAGTACTTC. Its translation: CASSAEGGETQYF. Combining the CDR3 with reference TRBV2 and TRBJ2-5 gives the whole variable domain EPEVTQTPSHQVTQMGQEVILRCVPISNHLYFYWYRQILGQKVEFLVSFYNNEISEKSEIFDDQFSVERPDGSNFTLKIRSTKLEDSAMYFCASSAEGGETQYFGPGTRLLVL.

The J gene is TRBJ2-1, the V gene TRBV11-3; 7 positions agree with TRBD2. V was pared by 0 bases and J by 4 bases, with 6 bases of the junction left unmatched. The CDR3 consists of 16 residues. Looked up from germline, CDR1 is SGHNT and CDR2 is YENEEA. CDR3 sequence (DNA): TGTGCCAGCAGCTTAGAGGTGTGGGGGGGATACAATGAGCAGTTCTTC. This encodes CASSLEVWGGYNEQFF. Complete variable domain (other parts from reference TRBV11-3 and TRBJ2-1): EAGVVQSPRYKIIEKKQPVAFWCNPISGHNTLYWYLQNLGQGPELLIRYENEEAVDDSQLPKDRFSAERLKGVDSTLKIQPAELGDSAVYLCASSLEVWGGYNEQFFGPGTRLTVL.

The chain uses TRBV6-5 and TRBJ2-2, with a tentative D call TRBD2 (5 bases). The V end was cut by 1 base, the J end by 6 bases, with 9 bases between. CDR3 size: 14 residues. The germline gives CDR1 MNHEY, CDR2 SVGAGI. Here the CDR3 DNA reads TGTGCCAGCAGTTACTATTTGAGGGCCGGGGAGCTGTTTTTT. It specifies CASSYYLRAGELFF.

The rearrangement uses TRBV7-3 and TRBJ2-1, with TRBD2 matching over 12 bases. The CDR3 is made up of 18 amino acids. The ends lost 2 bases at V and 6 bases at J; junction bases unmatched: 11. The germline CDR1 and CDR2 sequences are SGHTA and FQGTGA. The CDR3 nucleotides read TGTGCCAGCAGCTTATGGGCTAGCGGGAGGGCCTCTGGCAATGAGCAGTTCTTC. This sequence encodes CASSLWASGRASGNEQFF.

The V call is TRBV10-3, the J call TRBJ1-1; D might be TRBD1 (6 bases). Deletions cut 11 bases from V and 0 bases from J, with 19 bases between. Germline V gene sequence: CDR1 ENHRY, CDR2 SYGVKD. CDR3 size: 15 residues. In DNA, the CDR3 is TGTGCCCTTAGGAGGGGGGGTCCAATGAACACTGAAGCTTTCTTT. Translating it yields CALRRGGPMNTEAFF.